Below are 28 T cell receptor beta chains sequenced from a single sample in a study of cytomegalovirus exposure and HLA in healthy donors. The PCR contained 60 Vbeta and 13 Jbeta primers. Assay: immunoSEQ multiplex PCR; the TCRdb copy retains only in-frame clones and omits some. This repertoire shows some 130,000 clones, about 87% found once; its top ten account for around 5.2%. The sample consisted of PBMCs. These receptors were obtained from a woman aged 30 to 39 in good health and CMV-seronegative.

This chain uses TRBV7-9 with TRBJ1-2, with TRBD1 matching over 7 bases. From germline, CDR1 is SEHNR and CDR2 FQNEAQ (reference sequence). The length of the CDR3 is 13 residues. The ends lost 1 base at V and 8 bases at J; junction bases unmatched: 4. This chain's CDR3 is CASSLEGGRGYTF. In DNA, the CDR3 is TGTGCCAGCAGCTTAGAAGGGGGCAGGGGCTACACCTTC.

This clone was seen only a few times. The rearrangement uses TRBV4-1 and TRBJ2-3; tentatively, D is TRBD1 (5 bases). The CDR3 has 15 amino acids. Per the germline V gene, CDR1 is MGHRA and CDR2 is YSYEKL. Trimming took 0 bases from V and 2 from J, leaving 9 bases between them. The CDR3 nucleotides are TGCGCCAGCAGCCAAGACCAGGGATTCACAGATACGCAGTATTTT. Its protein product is CASSQDQGFTDTQYF.

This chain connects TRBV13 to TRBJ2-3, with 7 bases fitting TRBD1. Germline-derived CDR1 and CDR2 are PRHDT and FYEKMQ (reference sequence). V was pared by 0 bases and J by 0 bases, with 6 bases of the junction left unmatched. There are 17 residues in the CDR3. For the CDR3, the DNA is TGTGCCAGCAGCTTAGGTTGGGGGACAGCTAGCACAGATACGCAGTATTTT. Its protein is CASSLGWGTASTDTQYF. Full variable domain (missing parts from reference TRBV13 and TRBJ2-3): AAGVIQSPRHLIKEKRETATLKCYPIPRHDTVYWYQQGPGQDPQFLISFYEKMQSDKGSIPDRFSAQQFSDYHSELNMSSLELGDSALYFCASSLGWGTASTDTQYFGPGTRLTVL.

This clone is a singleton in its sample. Here the CDR3 reads CASSEPDSTSQYF. The DNA for the CDR3 is TGTGCCAGCAGTGAACCTGACAGTACCTCGCAGTACTTC. The chain is built from TRBV25-1 and TRBJ2-7, with D tentatively TRBD1 (5 bases). Trimming left V 2 bases short and J 9 bases short, with 14 bases between. CDR3 length: 13 residues. CDR1 is MGHDK, CDR2 SYGVNS, per germline.

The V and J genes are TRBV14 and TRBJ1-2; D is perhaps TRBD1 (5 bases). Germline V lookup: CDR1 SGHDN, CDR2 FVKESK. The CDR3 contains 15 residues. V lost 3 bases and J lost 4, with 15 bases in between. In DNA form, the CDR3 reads TGTGCCAGCAGCCACAGGGCGGGGGTCACCTATGGCTACACCTTC. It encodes CASSHRAGVTYGYTF.

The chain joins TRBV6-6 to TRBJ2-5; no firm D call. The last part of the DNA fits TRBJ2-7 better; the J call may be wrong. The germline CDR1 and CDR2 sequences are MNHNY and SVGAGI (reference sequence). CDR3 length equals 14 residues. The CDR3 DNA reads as TGTGCCAGCAGTTACGCACCTAGCTCCTACGAGCAGTACTTC. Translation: CASSYAPSSYEQYF.

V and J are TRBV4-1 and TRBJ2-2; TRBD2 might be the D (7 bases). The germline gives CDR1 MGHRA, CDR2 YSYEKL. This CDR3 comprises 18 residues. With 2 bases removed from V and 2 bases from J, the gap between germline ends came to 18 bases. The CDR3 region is CASSQSTSGGHNTGELFF. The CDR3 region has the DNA TGCGCCAGCAGCCAAAGTACGTCGGGGGGACATAACACCGGGGAGCTGTTTTTT.

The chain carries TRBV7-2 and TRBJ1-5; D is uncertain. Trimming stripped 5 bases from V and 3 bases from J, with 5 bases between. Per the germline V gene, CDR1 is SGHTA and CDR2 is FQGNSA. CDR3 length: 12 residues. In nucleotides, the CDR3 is TGTGCCAGCAGCGCGAACAATCAGCCCCAGCATTTT. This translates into CASSANNQPQHF.

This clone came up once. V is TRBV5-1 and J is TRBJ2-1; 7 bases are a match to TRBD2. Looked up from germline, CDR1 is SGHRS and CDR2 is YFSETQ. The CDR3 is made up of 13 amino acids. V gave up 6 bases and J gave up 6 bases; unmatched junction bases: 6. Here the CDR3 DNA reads TGCGCCAGCACGGGACTAAGCACCAATGAGCAGTTCTTC. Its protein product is CASTGLSTNEQFF.

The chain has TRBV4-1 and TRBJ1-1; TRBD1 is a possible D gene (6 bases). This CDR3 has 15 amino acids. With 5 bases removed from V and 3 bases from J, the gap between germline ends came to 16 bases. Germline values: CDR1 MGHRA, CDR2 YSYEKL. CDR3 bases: TGCGCCAGCAGCAACCGAGGCAGGGGCCACACTGAAGCTTTCTTT. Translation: CASSNRGRGHTEAFF.

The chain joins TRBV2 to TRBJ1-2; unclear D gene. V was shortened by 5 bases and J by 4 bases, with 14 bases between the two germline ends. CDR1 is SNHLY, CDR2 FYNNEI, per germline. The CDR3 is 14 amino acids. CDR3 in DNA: TGTGCCAGCAGTCTGACACACGGTGGCTATGGCTACACCTTC. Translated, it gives CASSLTHGGYGYTF. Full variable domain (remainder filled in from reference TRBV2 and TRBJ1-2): EPEVTQTPSHQVTQMGQEVILRCVPISNHLYFYWYRQILGQKVEFLVSFYNNEISEKSEIFDDQFSVERPDGSNFTLKIRSTKLEDSAMYFCASSLTHGGYGYTFGSGTRLTVV.

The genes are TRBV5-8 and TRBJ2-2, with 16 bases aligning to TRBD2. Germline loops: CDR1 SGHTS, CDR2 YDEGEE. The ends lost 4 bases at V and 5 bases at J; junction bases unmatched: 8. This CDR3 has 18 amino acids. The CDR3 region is CASSKGLAGGPSTGELFF. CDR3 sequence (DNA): TGTGCCAGCAGCAAGGGACTAGCGGGAGGGCCTTCTACCGGGGAGCTGTTTTTT.

CDR3 region: CASRQTGGAYYGYTF. In DNA form, the CDR3 reads TGTGCCAGCAGACAGACAGGGGGCGCCTACTATGGCTACACCTTC. This chain connects TRBV13 to TRBJ1-2; the match to TRBD1 covers 10 bases. Germline loops: CDR1 PRHDT, CDR2 FYEKMQ (reference sequence). This CDR3 region has 15 residues. J lost 3 bases, V lost 6 bases, and 7 bases had no gene match.

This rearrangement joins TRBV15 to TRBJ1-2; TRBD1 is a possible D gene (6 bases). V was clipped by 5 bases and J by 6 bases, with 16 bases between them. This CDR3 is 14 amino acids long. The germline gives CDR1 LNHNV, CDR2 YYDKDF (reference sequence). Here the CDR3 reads CATSPDSYQHGYTF. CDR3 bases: TGTGCCACCAGCCCGGACAGTTACCAACATGGCTACACCTTC.

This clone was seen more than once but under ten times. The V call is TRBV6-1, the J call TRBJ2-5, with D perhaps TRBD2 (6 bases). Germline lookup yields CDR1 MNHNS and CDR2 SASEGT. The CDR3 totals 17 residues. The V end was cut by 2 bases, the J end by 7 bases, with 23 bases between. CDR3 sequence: CASSEWRELGRIGTQYF. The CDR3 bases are TGTGCCAGCAGTGAATGGAGGGAGCTGGGGCGGATCGGGACCCAGTACTTC.

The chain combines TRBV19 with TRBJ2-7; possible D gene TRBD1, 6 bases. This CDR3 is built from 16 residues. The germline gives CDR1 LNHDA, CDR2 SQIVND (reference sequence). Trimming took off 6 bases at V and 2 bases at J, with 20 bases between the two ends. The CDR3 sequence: CASRAPGHKGTYEQYF. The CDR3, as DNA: TGTGCCAGTAGGGCACCGGGACATAAGGGGACCTACGAGCAGTACTTC.

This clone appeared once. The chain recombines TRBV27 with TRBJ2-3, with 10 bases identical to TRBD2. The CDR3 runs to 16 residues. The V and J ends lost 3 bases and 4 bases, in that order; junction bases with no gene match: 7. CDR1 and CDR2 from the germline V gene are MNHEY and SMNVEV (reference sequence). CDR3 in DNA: TGTGCCAGCAGTTTTGCCTTAGCGGGGGGCCCAGATACGCAGTATTTT. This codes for CASSFALAGGPDTQYF.

DNA of the CDR3: TGTGCCAGCAGCGGAGTAGGAGGGTCCCTCCGTACGCAGTATTTT. Translating it yields CASSGVGGSLRTQYF. This sequence joins TRBV9 and TRBJ2-3, with D possibly matching TRBD2 (6 bases). Germline-derived CDR1 and CDR2 are SGDLS and YYNGEE. The CDR3 has 15 residues. Trimming stripped 3 bases from V and 8 bases from J, with 19 bases between.

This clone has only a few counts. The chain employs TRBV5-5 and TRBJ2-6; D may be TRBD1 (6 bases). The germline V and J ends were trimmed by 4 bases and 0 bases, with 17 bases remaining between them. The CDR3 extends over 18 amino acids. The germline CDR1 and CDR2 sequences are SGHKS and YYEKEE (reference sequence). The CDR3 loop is CASSHRTRGHSGANVLTF. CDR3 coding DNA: TGTGCCAGCAGCCACCGGACGAGGGGACACTCTGGGGCCAACGTCCTGACTTTC.

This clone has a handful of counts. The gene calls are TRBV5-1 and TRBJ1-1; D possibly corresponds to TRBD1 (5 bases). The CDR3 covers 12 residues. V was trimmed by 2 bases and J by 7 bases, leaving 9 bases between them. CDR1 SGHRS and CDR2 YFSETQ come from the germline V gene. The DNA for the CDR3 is TGCGCCAGCAGCTTTTCAGGGATTGAAGCTTTCTTT. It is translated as CASSFSGIEAFF.

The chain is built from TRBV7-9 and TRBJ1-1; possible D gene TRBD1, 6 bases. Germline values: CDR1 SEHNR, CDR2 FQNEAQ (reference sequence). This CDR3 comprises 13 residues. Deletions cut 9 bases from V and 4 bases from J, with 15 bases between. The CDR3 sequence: CASLRQTGTEAFF. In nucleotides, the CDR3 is TGTGCCAGTCTCAGGCAGACAGGCACTGAAGCTTTCTTT.

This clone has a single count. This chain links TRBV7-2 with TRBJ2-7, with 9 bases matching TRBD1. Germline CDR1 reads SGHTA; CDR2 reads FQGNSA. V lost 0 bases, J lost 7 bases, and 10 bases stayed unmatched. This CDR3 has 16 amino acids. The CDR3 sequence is CASSLALLQGAKEQYF. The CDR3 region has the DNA TGTGCCAGCAGCTTAGCGCTCTTACAGGGGGCTAAAGAGCAGTACTTC. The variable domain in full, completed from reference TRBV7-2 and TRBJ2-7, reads GAGVSQSPSNKVTEKGKDVELRCDPISGHTALYWYRQSLGQGLEFLIYFQGNSAPDKSGLPSDRFSAERTGGSVSTLTIQRTQQEDSAVYLCASSLALLQGAKEQYFGPGTRLTVT.

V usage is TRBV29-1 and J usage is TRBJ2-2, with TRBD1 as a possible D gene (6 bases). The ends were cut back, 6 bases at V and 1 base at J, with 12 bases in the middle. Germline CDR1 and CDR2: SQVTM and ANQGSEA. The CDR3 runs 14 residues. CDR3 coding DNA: TGCAGCGTCACGGGACACGAGAACACCGGGGAGCTGTTTTTT. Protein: CSVTGHENTGELFF.

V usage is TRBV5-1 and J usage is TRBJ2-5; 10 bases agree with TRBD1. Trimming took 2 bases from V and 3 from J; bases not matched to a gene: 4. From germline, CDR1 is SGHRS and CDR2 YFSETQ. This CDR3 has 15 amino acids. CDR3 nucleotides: TGCGCCAGCAGCTTTGCCGGGACAGGGGAAGAGACCCAGTACTTC. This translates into CASSFAGTGEETQYF.

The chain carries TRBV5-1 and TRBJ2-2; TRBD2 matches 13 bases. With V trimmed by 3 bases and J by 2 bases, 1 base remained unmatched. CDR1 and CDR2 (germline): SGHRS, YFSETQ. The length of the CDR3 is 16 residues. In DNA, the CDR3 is TGCGCCAGCAGCTCGGGACTAGCGGGAAACACCGGGGAGCTGTTTTTT. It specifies CASSSGLAGNTGELFF. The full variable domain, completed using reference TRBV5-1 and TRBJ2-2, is KAGVTQTPRYLIKTRGQQVTLSCSPISGHRSVSWYQQTPGQGLQFLFEYFSETQRNKGNFPGRFSGRQFSNSRSEMNVSTLELGDSALYLCASSSGLAGNTGELFFGEGSRLTVL.

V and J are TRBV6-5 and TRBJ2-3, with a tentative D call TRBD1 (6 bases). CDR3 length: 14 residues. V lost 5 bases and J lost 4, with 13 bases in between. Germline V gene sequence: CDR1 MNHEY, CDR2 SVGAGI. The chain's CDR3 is CASSLYRAADTQYF. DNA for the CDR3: TGTGCCAGCAGTCTCTACAGGGCTGCAGATACGCAGTATTTT.

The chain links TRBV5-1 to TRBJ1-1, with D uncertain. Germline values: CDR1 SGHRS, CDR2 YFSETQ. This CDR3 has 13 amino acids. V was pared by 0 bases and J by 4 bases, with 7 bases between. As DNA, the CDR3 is TGCGCCAGCAGCTTGGTGAGCACCACTGAAGCTTTCTTT. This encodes CASSLVSTTEAFF. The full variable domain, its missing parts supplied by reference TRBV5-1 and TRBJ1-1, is KAGVTQTPRYLIKTRGQQVTLSCSPISGHRSVSWYQQTPGQGLQFLFEYFSETQRNKGNFPGRFSGRQFSNSRSEMNVSTLELGDSALYLCASSLVSTTEAFFGQGTRLTVV.

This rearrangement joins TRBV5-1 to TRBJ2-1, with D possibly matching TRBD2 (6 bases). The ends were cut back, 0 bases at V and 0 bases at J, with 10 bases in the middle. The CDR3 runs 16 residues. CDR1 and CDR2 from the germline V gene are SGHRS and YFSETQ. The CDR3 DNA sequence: TGCGCCAGCAGCTTGGTTCGCGGGGCCTCCTACAATGAGCAGTTCTTC. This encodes CASSLVRGASYNEQFF.